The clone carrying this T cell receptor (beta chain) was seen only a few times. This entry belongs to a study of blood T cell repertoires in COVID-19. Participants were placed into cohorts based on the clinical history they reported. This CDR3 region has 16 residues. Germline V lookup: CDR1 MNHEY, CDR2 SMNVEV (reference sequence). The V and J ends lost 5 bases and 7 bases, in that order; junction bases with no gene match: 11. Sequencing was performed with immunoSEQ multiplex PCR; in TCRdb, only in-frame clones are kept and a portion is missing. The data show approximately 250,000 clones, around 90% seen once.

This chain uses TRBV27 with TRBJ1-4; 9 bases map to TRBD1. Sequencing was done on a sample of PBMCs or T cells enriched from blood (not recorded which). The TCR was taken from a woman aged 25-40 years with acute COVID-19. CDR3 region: CASSPLGQGWSEKLFF. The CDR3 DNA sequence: TGTGCCAGCAGTCCATTGGGACAGGGCTGGAGTGAAAAACTGTTTTTT.